This T cell receptor (beta chain) was captured in a study of vaccination and CD4 T cells after COVID-19. Overall study context: Two of the convalescents were Hispanic, and the group consisted of six males and four females. There were two doses of either BNT162b2 or mRNA-1273 vaccine given to participants.

As to treatment: approximately 10-day PBMC culture with coronavirus spike peptide pools or control peptides (ViraFEST assay). Antigen-specific T cells were expanded with peptide pools by ViraFEST, and TCRs were then sequenced. CDR3 length: 14 residues. V was pared by 0 bases and J by 8 bases, with 13 bases between. Germline V lookup: CDR1 LNHDA, CDR2 SQIVND (reference sequence). This clonotype was observed a handful of times. Its antigen is undetermined. Scientists ran DNA taken from cultured CD4+ T cells through the Oncomine TCR Beta short-read assay for sequencing. TCRdb itself ran the PCR reads through MiXCR, one entry per CDR3 protein. The profile shows about 12,000 distinct CDR3 sequences, around 53% of them singletons. Study conclusions and caveats: For convalescent patients, 304 of the 307 vaccine-specific clones analyzed were classified as spike mono-reactive.

Source material: CD4+ T cells from blood, cultured in vitro. The sequence came from a human donor who had recovered from COVID-19. V usage is TRBV19 and J usage is TRBJ1-2; D unresolved. Here the CDR3 reads CASSIDWGSEGYTF. The CDR3 DNA sequence: TGTGCCAGTAGTATAGATTGGGGTTCGGAAGGCTACACCTTC.